This T cell receptor beta chain was obtained from a study of graft-versus-host responses after intestinal transplantation. Study information: Every recipient underwent anti-thymocyte globulin induction, then tacrolimus and steroids for roughly 3 years. The study's findings and limits: Graft-donor T cell macrochimerism coincided with high graft-versus-host to host-versus-graft clonal ratios in allografts. The authors found GvH clones in recipient marrow, some appearing first in ileum or blood.

A word on this clone: Its antigen is as yet unknown.

The CDR3 is 14 residues long. Trimming cost V 1 base and J 2 bases, with 9 bases left between them. CDR1 is SGHNT, CDR2 YENEEA, per germline. Sequencing was performed with immunoSEQ multiplex PCR; in TCRdb, only in-frame clones are kept and a portion is missing. The table has tens of thousands of clones, roughly 95% seen once; the top ten hold 0.2% to 0.25%. The sequence was obtained from a human donor who was the organ donor for an intestinal transplant. The rearrangement links TRBV11-3 to TRBJ2-7; D unresolved. Sequences were derived from unstimulated CD4+ T cells sorted from spleen or lymph node cells, sampled before transplant. The chain's CDR3 is CASSLGAGAYEQYF. The CDR3, as DNA: TGTGCCAGCAGCTTAGGGGCAGGAGCCTACGAGCAGTACTTC.